This T cell receptor (beta chain) comes out of a study of T cells in Graves' hyperthyroidism and ophthalmopathy. Study findings and constraints: A median about 7 months before onset, the model predicted ophthalmopathy. A 13 V-J signature model discriminated ophthalmopathy versus stable hyperthyroidism.

J gave up 0 bases and V 5 bases, and 6 bases lay outside the gene matches. There are 14 residues in the CDR3. CDR1 and CDR2 from the germline V gene are SQVTM and ANQGSEA. This clonotype has at least ten counts. The antigen is not known. It was around 11 ml of fresh peripheral blood that supplied the PBMCs. Amplification of TCR beta CDR3 regions used RNA as the template. A first-round RT-PCR of the TCR CDR3 used the HTBI primer set. Via MiXCR, TCRdb re-called the multiplex PCR reads, giving one row per CDR3 protein. The table has roughly 100,000 distinct CDR3 sequences, roughly 44% seen once. The source material was blood. This receptor was obtained from a man aged 40-55 years with Graves' hyperthyroidism. The chain couples TRBV29-1 to TRBJ1-1, with 7 bases fitting TRBD1. The chain's CDR3 is CSVREQGLNTEAFF. DNA for the CDR3: TGCAGCGTTAGAGAACAGGGGCTGAACACTGAAGCTTTCTTT.